The 11 T cell receptor beta chains given below trace back to one sample, sequenced in a study of graft-versus-host responses after intestinal transplantation. Some clones are missing from TCRdb's copy, which holds only in-frame ones; the method was immunoSEQ multiplex PCR. The repertoire includes tens of thousands of clones, 75% to 95% of them detected once, and approximately 6% sits in the top ten. These TCRs are of unknown antigen specificity. Material: unstimulated CD8+ T cells sorted from spleen or lymph node cells, obtained before intestinal transplant. The receptors stem from a human donor who received an intestinal transplant.

J is TRBJ2-7 and V is TRBV7-2; 9 positions match TRBD2. The CDR3 loop spans 15 amino acids. J lost 1 base, V lost 8 bases, and 9 bases had no gene match. CDR1 and CDR2 (germline): SGHTA, FQGNSA. The CDR3 reads CASSSGVQGSYEQYF. The CDR3 DNA reads TGTGCCAGCTCTAGCGGGGTACAGGGGTCCTACGAGCAGTACTTC.

The gene calls are TRBV7-9 and TRBJ2-1; no firm D call. Trimming left V 2 bases short and J 10 bases short, with 9 bases between. Looked up from germline, CDR1 is SEHNR and CDR2 is FQNEAQ (reference sequence). CDR3 length: 12 amino acids. The CDR3 protein is CASSLRSREQFF. DNA of the CDR3: TGTGCCAGCAGCTTAAGGTCGCGCGAGCAGTTCTTC.

The V call is TRBV11-2, the J call TRBJ2-1; 13 positions match TRBD2. Germline V gene lookup returns CDR1 SGHAT and CDR2 FQNNGV. Trimming removed 5 bases from V and 8 bases from J; junction bases left unmatched: 12. The CDR3 is made up of 17 amino acids. The CDR3 region has the DNA TGTGCCAGCAGCCCCCTATCGGGGACTAGCGGGATTGATGAGCAGTTCTTC. This encodes CASSPLSGTSGIDEQFF.

V and J are TRBV19 and TRBJ1-2, with D uncertain. This CDR3 has 13 residues. Germline lookup yields CDR1 LNHDA and CDR2 SQIVND (reference sequence). Trimming removed 7 bases at V and 4 bases at J, with 13 bases between. CDR3 in DNA: TGTGCCAGTAACCCATCGGGGAGCTATGGCTACACCTTC. The encoded protein is CASNPSGSYGYTF.

The chain links TRBV6-1 to TRBJ2-7, with 10 bases aligning to TRBD2. V was clipped by 6 bases and J by 5 bases; unmatched bases: 4. The CDR3 covers 13 residues. The V gene's germline CDR1 is MNHNS and CDR2 SASEGT. The CDR3 DNA reads TGTGCCAGCAGCCTAGCGGGAGACCACGAGCAGTACTTC. It is translated as CASSLAGDHEQYF.

This chain joins TRBV7-9 and TRBJ2-1, with TRBD2 as a possible D gene (5 bases). Trimming stripped 1 base from V and 3 bases from J, with 10 bases between. Per the germline V gene, CDR1 is SEHNR and CDR2 is FQNEAQ (reference sequence). The CDR3 covers 15 residues. CDR3 nucleotides: TGTGCCAGCAGCTTAGTGGCTAGCCACTACAATGAGCAGTTCTTC. Translating gives CASSLVASHYNEQFF.

V usage is TRBV7-9 and J usage is TRBJ2-7, with TRBD2 identical over 12 bases. From germline, CDR1 is SEHNR and CDR2 FQNEAQ (reference sequence). Germline trimming cut 2 bases from V and 2 bases from J; bases unmatched to any gene: 10. CDR3 size: 18 residues. CDR3 protein: CASSLPTSGRLGTYEQYF. The DNA of the CDR3 is TGTGCCAGCAGCTTACCCACTAGCGGGAGGCTTGGCACCTACGAGCAGTACTTC.

The chain carries TRBV9 and TRBJ1-1, with D tentatively TRBD1 (5 bases). The CDR3 contains 15 residues. Germline lookup yields CDR1 SGDLS and CDR2 YYNGEE. Trimming took off 3 bases at V and 1 base at J, with 13 bases between the two ends. The CDR3, as DNA: TGTGCCAGCAGCGGGGCGGACACAACGAACACTGAAGCTTTCTTT. Residues: CASSGADTTNTEAFF. The entire variable domain, with the rest obtained from reference TRBV9 and TRBJ1-1, is as follows: DSGVTQTPKHLITATGQRVTLRCSPRSGDLSVYWYQQSLDQGLQFLIQYYNGEERAKGNILERFSAQQFPDLHSELNLSSLELGDSALYFCASSGADTTNTEAFFGQGTRLTVV.

This chain links TRBV30 with TRBJ2-1; 8 bases fit TRBD1. From germline, CDR1 is GTSNPN and CDR2 SVGIG (reference sequence). The CDR3 length is 15 residues. After removal of 4 bases from V and 8 bases from J, the junction contained 13 bases not matched to a gene. This CDR3 reads CAWTWTRTGMDEQFF. Here the CDR3 DNA reads TGTGCCTGGACCTGGACGCGGACAGGGATGGATGAGCAGTTCTTC.

Judged by abundance, this clone is medium-sized (0.01 to 0.1%). The chain employs TRBV7-9 and TRBJ1-4; a possible D gene is TRBD1 (5 bases). Deletions cut 5 bases from V and 10 bases from J, with 11 bases between. The germline gives CDR1 SEHNR, CDR2 FQNEAQ (reference sequence). This CDR3 has 12 residues. CDR3 DNA sequence: TGTGCCAGCAGCGGAATAGGGGTAAAACTGTTTTTT. This codes for CASSGIGVKLFF.

This rearrangement joins TRBV18 to TRBJ1-5; D perhaps matches TRBD1 (5 bases). The CDR3 extends over 14 amino acids. Germline V gene lookup returns CDR1 KGHSH and CDR2 LQKENI. Trimming took off 4 bases at V and 11 bases at J, with 18 bases between the two ends. CDR3 DNA sequence: TGTGCCAGCTCACGACAGTTCGGGGAGTCAGCCCAGCATTTT. This encodes CASSRQFGESAQHF.